Sequencing of this T cell receptor beta chain was carried out in a study of OX40 agonist ivuxolimab in advanced cancers. Broadly, across the study: Ivuxolimab was a fully human IgG2 agonistic monoclonal antibody targeting the costimulatory receptor OX40 (CD134). The paper describes the monotherapy dose-escalation part (N of about 50 patients) of the phase I trial of ivuxolimab. Patients were allowed to have had prior anti-PD-1, anti-PD-L1 or anti-CTLA-4 therapy, and about 40% of the dose-escalation patients had been treated with checkpoint inhibitors. Among the 52 dose-escalation patients, 19 had hepatocellular carcinoma, roughly 15 melanoma, 9 renal cell carcinoma and 9 head and neck cancer. Intravenous ivuxolimab was administered to patients every 2 weeks at six dose levels: 0.01, 0.1, 0.3, 1.5, 3 and 10 mg/kg. In the dose-escalation cohort, 65% to 85% of patients were male, and the mean age was 60 years with a range of roughly 23 to 90. Partial responses occurred in three dose-escalation patients: two with cutaneous melanoma and one with hepatocellular carcinoma. Peripheral TCRbeta sequencing aimed to test whether ivuxolimab altered TCR sequence diversity and caused clonal T-cell expansion.

Patients with a history of autoimmune disease or receiving systemic immunosuppression were excluded from the trial. Peripheral blood for TCR sequencing was collected from all dose cohorts at baseline, on cycle 4 day 1, and on cycle 7 day 1. Samples were obtained from an open-label, multicenter, first-in-human phase I dose-escalation trial of ivuxolimab. Adults with locally advanced or metastatic melanoma, renal cell carcinoma, hepatocellular carcinoma or head and neck squamous cell carcinoma were enrolled in the trial. CD4+ and CD8+ T cells were sorted separately from peripheral blood before TCR sequencing. General conclusions and limits of the study: Partial responders in the 0.1-3.0 mg/kg groups had among the lowest normalized peripheral clonal expansion, especially among CD8+ T cells. Low levels of normalized T-cell clonal expansion were also shown by some nonresponding patients. At doses from 0.1 to 3.0 mg/kg, clonal expansion was seen in both CD4+ and CD8+ blood T cells between baseline and week 6. Antigen specificity was not determined for the clonally expanded peripheral T cells. On average, CD8+ T cells showed more expanded clones than CD4+ T cells after ivuxolimab.

To sequence the TCRbeta CDR3 region, genomic DNA was isolated from the sorted cells. TCRbeta CDR3 regions were sequenced using the immunoSEQ Assay. TCRdb limited this immuneACCESS table to in-frame rearrangements with V and J called. A share of clones is missing; checked studies link under half to unresolved V genes, and the rest is unexplained. This sample lists 85,000 to 95,000 clones; 90% to 95% were detected once. About 2.4% of the sample belongs to the ten largest clones. Turning to this clone: Its antigen is currently not known. The sample holds no much larger clone one base away, and base qualities are not on file.

In the germline V gene (reference sequence), CDR1 corresponds to MNHEY and CDR2 to SMNVEV. V has 5 bases trimmed and J has 5 bases trimmed; junction bases matching no gene number 10. The CDR3 has 15 amino acids, counting the end cysteine and phenylalanine. CDR3 DNA only is kept here, 45 bases in frame from base 1. Sequenced here: CD4+ or CD8+ T cells sorted from blood, sampled in a trial of the OX40 agonist ivuxolimab. In this chain, TRBV27 is recombined with TRBJ1-1, and TRBD1 matches 8 of the central bases. The receptor's source is an adult with an advanced solid tumor such as melanoma, head and neck, liver or kidney cancer. Read as DNA, the sequence is TGTGCCAGCAGTCTGGACAGGGAACGAAGTACTGAAGCTTTCTTT. Translated, it reads CASSLDRERSTEAFF.